This record covers a single T cell receptor beta chain. This record belongs to a study of T cell responses to AZD1222 COVID-19 vaccine. Method: immunoSEQ multiplex PCR; TCRdb's copy keeps in-frame clones and lacks some. The sample lists about 59,000 clones; approximately 80% were seen once. The CDR3 covers 14 residues. The V end lost 1 base, the J end lost 9 bases, and 13 bases lay between the germline ends. Germline CDR1 and CDR2: MNHEY and SVGAGI. This clonotype was sampled from an adult in good health. This chain connects TRBV6-5 to TRBJ1-3; possible D gene TRBD1, 5 bases. The input for sequencing was peripheral blood, taken on day 0 of AZD1222 vaccination. As DNA, the CDR3 is TGTGCCAGCAGTTACTTACAGGCCGAGGGCACCATATATTTT. This translates into CASSYLQAEGTIYF.